This T cell receptor (beta chain) was retrieved from a study of blood T cell repertoires in COVID-19. Study as a whole: Some COVID-19 samples were acute and others convalescent; all came from the United States, Italy and Spain. The cDNA or gDNA used as material had been derived from T cells, B-cell-depleted T cells, or PBMCs.

Authors' processing steps: Using reference gene primer amplification, nucleated cell counts were estimated. Data came from immunoSEQ multiplex PCR; TCRdb stores just in-frame clones and leaves some out. The DNA was the basis for D and trimming; V, J and clone size are from that table. The sample lists 140,000 or so clones, more than 65% occurring once. The V gene end was trimmed by 7 bases and the J gene end by 0 bases; junction bases not matched to a gene: 6. CDR1 and CDR2 (germline): MNHEY, SVGAGI. The CDR3 is 14 residues long. This TCR came from a human donor in a cohort sampled during active COVID-19. This chain uses TRBV6-5 with TRBJ2-7; TRBD1 agrees at 7 bases. Input material: peripheral blood. The CDR3 region has the DNA TGTGCCAGCACACGGACAGGATCCTCCTACGAGCAGTACTTC. Translating gives CASTRTGSSYEQYF.